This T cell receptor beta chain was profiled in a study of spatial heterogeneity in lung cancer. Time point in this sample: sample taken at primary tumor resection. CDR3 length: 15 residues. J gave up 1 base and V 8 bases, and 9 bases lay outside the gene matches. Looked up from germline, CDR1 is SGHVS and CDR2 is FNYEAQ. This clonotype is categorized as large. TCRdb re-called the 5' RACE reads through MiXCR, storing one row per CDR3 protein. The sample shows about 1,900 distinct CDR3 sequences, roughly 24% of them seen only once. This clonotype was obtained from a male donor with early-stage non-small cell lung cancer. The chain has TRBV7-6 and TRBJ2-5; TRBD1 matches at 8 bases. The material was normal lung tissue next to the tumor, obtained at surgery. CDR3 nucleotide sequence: TGTGCCAGCTTACGGACAGGGAAGGTCCAAGAGACCCAGTACTTC. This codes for CASLRTGKVQETQYF.